These 10 T cell receptor beta chains were all obtained from the same sample, sequenced in a study of cytomegalovirus exposure and HLA in healthy donors. The PCR contained 60 Vbeta and 13 Jbeta primers. Sequencing used immunoSEQ multiplex PCR; TCRdb keeps in-frame clones, though not all of them. Of roughly 72,000 clones listed, 65% to 85% are singletons. Sequencing was done on a sample of PBMCs. Receptor source: a woman aged 40 to 50 in good health and CMV-seropositive.

The V gene is TRBV7-8, the J gene TRBJ1-4; perhaps TRBD1 as D (5 bases). CDR1 and CDR2 from the germline V gene are SGHVS and FQNEAQ. The CDR3 spans 14 residues. V was trimmed by 8 bases and J by 3 bases, leaving 13 bases between them. The CDR3 sequence is CASQRTGPNEKLFF. In DNA, the CDR3 is TGTGCCAGCCAACGTACAGGTCCTAATGAAAAACTGTTTTTT.

The genes are TRBV30 and TRBJ2-4; TRBD2 matches 11 bases. The CDR3 is 13 residues long. From germline, CDR1 is GTSNPN and CDR2 SVGIG (reference sequence). Unmatched junction bases numbered 0, after V lost 1 base and J lost 7 bases. CDR3 amino acids: CAWSGLAGNIQYF. DNA for the CDR3: TGTGCCTGGAGTGGACTAGCGGGGAACATTCAGTACTTC.

This rearrangement joins TRBV14 to TRBJ1-1; 7 nucleotides match TRBD1. Looked up from germline, CDR1 is SGHDN and CDR2 is FVKESK. The trim removed 1 base at V and 1 base at J, leaving 6 bases unmatched. The CDR3 totals 16 residues. CDR3 residues: CASSQAPWTGNTEAFF. CDR3 coding DNA: TGTGCCAGCAGCCAAGCTCCTTGGACAGGGAACACTGAAGCTTTCTTT. The whole variable domain, remainder taken from reference TRBV14 and TRBJ1-1, is EAGVTQFPSHSVIEKGQTVTLRCDPISGHDNLYWYRRVMGKEIKFLLHFVKESKQDESGMPNNRFLAERTGGTYSTLKVQPAELEDSGVYFCASSQAPWTGNTEAFFGQGTRLTVV.

The chain employs TRBV6-6 and TRBJ2-7; 8 bases align to TRBD1. CDR3 length equals 13 residues. Per germline, CDR1 MNHNY and CDR2 SVGAGI (reference sequence). V shed 5 bases and J 3 bases; nucleotides not matched to a gene: 3. CDR3 amino acids: CASSRDRNYEQYF. The CDR3, as DNA: TGTGCCAGCAGTCGGGACAGGAACTACGAGCAGTACTTC.

This chain connects TRBV19 to TRBJ2-6; D may be TRBD1 (5 bases). V was pared by 2 bases and J by 5 bases, with 7 bases between. There are 14 residues in the CDR3. CDR1 LNHDA and CDR2 SQIVND come from the germline V gene (reference sequence). CDR3: CASSIQGRANVLTF. In nucleotides, the CDR3 is TGTGCCAGTAGTATACAGGGAAGGGCCAACGTCCTGACTTTC.

The chain joins TRBV2 to TRBJ1-1; D is unclear. V was clipped by 4 bases and J by 1 base, with 7 bases between them. This CDR3 contains 13 residues. Germline lookup yields CDR1 SNHLY and CDR2 FYNNEI. The CDR3 reads CASSVAGNTEAFF. The CDR3 DNA reads as TGTGCCAGCAGTGTTGCAGGGAACACTGAAGCTTTCTTT. Full variable domain (outside the CDR3, taken from reference TRBV2 and TRBJ1-1): EPEVTQTPSHQVTQMGQEVILRCVPISNHLYFYWYRQILGQKVEFLVSFYNNEISEKSEIFDDQFSVERPDGSNFTLKIRSTKLEDSAMYFCASSVAGNTEAFFGQGTRLTVV.

This clone has just a few counts. The CDR3 DNA reads as TGTGCCAGCAGCTTAAACCTCGGGCAAGGAGGAGCTTTCTTT. Translating gives CASSLNLGQGGAFF. This chain joins TRBV7-9 and TRBJ1-1; D gene uncertain. CDR1 is SEHNR and CDR2 is FQNEAQ in the germline V gene (reference sequence). The CDR3 extends over 14 amino acids. Trimming removed 2 bases at V and 10 bases at J, with 17 bases between.

Only one count was recorded for this clone. This chain links TRBV7-8 with TRBJ1-1, with 7 bases fitting TRBD1. The CDR3 extends over 14 amino acids. Germline CDR1 and CDR2: SGHVS and FQNEAQ. Trimming cost V 5 bases and J 7 bases; bases outside gene matches: 10. CDR3 coding DNA: TGTGCCAGCAGCGGGAGACAGGGACGAAGTGAAGCTTTCTTT. Protein product: CASSGRQGRSEAFF. The full variable domain, rest sourced from reference TRBV7-8 and TRBJ1-1, is GAGVSQSPRYKVAKRGQDVALRCDPISGHVSLFWYQQALGQGPEFLTYFQNEAQLDKSGLPSDRFFAERPEGSVSTLKIQRTQQEDSAVYLCASSGRQGRSEAFFGQGTRLTVV.

The chain links TRBV5-1 to TRBJ2-2; D gene unclear. V was cut by 0 bases and J by 5 bases, with 8 bases left in between. Germline loops: CDR1 SGHRS, CDR2 YFSETQ. The CDR3 extends over 14 amino acids. CDR3 sequence: CASSLGGQTGELFF. The CDR3 nucleotides read TGCGCCAGCAGCTTGGGTGGGCAGACCGGGGAGCTGTTTTTT.

This sequence joins TRBV2 and TRBJ2-7, with 8 bases fitting TRBD2. Trimming removed 6 bases from V and 0 bases from J; junction bases left unmatched: 10. This CDR3 contains 16 residues. The germline V gene has CDR1 SNHLY and CDR2 FYNNEI. As DNA, the CDR3 is TGTGCCAGCAGCGACCCCCGGCGGGGGGACTCCTACGAGCAGTACTTC. Its protein is CASSDPRRGDSYEQYF.